The 12 T cell receptor beta chains below were found in one sample sequenced in a study of shared clonotypes between healthy human individuals. Only in-frame clones appear in the TCRdb table, and some are missing; sequencing was by immunoSEQ multiplex PCR. The data hold around 2.5 million clones, with 90% to 95% observed a single time. The sequenced material came from naive CD4+ T cells from PBMCs. The subset denotes: CD45RA+ positively selected. The receptors shown here come from a man between 18 and 29 years old in good health. Some clones in this sample may be carry-over from other donors' samples.

The chain links TRBV9 to TRBJ2-5; 8 bases match TRBD2. Germline CDR1 and CDR2: SGDLS and YYNGEE. V gave up 0 bases and J gave up 2 bases; unmatched junction bases: 9. This CDR3 has 17 residues. CDR3 residues: CASSVDGRVKEQETQYF. The DNA for the CDR3 is TGTGCCAGCAGCGTAGACGGGAGGGTGAAAGAGCAAGAGACCCAGTACTTC.

A remark on this clone: This sample includes further DNA sequences coding for the same CDR3. The V call is TRBV25-1, the J call TRBJ1-3; a weak D match, TRBD1 (5 bases). Germline CDR1 is MGHDK and CDR2 is SYGVNS. V lost 3 bases and J 0 bases, leaving 9 bases between the germline ends. CDR3 length: 15 amino acids. CDR3 sequence reads: CASSDPQGSGNTIYF. The CDR3 DNA reads TGTGCCAGCAGTGATCCGCAGGGCTCTGGAAACACCATATATTTT.

The sample holds one count of this clone. The chain uses TRBV30 and TRBJ2-7; 7 nucleotides align to TRBD1. CDR3 size: 11 residues. Looked up from germline, CDR1 is GTSNPN and CDR2 is SVGIG (reference sequence). After removal of 6 bases from V and 6 bases from J, the junction contained 5 bases not matched to a gene. The CDR3 bases are TGTGCCTGTGACAGGGAAATCGAGCAGTACTTC. It is translated as CACDREIEQYF.

Concerning this clone itself: This sample also contains other DNA sequences that code for the same CDR3. The rearrangement links TRBV4-2 to TRBJ1-1; D not resolved. Germline assignment: CDR1 LGHNA and CDR2 YNFKEQ. CDR3 length: 14 residues. V was trimmed by 4 bases and J by 1 base, leaving 10 bases between them. DNA of the CDR3: TGTGCCAGCAGCCCGGTCCGGGGGAACACTGAAGCTTTCTTT. Amino acids: CASSPVRGNTEAFF.

The rearrangement uses TRBV27 and TRBJ2-1; TRBD2 matches at 16 bases. This CDR3 comprises 18 residues. Looked up from germline, CDR1 is MNHEY and CDR2 is SMNVEV (reference sequence). J was trimmed by 8 bases and V by 7 bases; bases with no gene match: 14. For the CDR3, the DNA is TGTGCCAGCACCAAGGGACTAGCGGGAGGGCCGGGTGTCTATGAGCAGTTCTTC. This gives the protein CASTKGLAGGPGVYEQFF.

This chain joins TRBV2 and TRBJ1-5; the D gene is possibly TRBD1 (6 bases). Trimming removed 10 bases at V and 3 bases at J, with 16 bases between. The germline gives CDR1 SNHLY, CDR2 FYNNEI. This CDR3 has 14 residues. The chain's CDR3 is CAIGIGQINQPQHF. CDR3 DNA sequence: TGTGCCATAGGGATCGGACAGATCAATCAGCCCCAGCATTTT.

The rearrangement uses TRBV5-1 and TRBJ2-1; a possible D gene is TRBD1 (5 bases). The germline V gene encodes CDR1 SGHRS and CDR2 YFSETQ. Trimming took off 4 bases at V and 0 bases at J, with 17 bases between the two ends. CDR3 length: 17 residues. The chain's CDR3 is CASSPGTAGPSYNEQFF. The CDR3 DNA reads as TGCGCCAGCAGCCCTGGAACGGCAGGGCCCTCCTACAATGAGCAGTTCTTC.

The chain links TRBV5-4 to TRBJ2-1, with D hard to call. The V end lost 6 bases, the J end lost 0 bases, and 7 bases lay between the germline ends. Germline V gives CDR1 SGHNT, CDR2 YYREEE (reference sequence). This CDR3 contains 13 residues. As DNA, the CDR3 is TGTGCCAGCACCGGCCCCTCCTACAATGAGCAGTTCTTC. As protein: CASTGPSYNEQFF.

The chain joins TRBV27 to TRBJ1-1; TRBD1 might be the D (6 bases). The CDR3 is 14 residues long. Germline CDR1 MNHEY, CDR2 SMNVEV (reference sequence). V lost 6 bases and J lost 2, with 13 bases in between. The CDR3 DNA follows: TGTGCCAGCAGGGCCGACAGGACTAACACTGAAGCTTTCTTT. This gives the protein CASRADRTNTEAFF.

The V gene is TRBV10-3, the J gene TRBJ1-3; TRBD1 agrees at 7 bases. This CDR3 region has 15 residues. Trimming at V came to 5 bases and at J to 1 base, leaving 5 bases not matched to a gene. The V gene's germline CDR1 is ENHRY and CDR2 SYGVKD. The CDR3 protein is CAISPTGVSGNTIYF. As DNA, the CDR3 is TGTGCCATCAGTCCTACAGGGGTTTCTGGAAACACCATATATTTT.

The chain uses TRBV23-1 and TRBJ1-4; D is uncertain. TRBV23-1 has ORF status, its function being uncertain. CDR3 size: 14 residues. The germline V and J ends were trimmed by 7 bases and 4 bases, with 13 bases remaining between them. The CDR3 DNA sequence: TGCGCCAGCACCTTGCCACAGATTAATGAAAAACTGTTTTTT. Translated, it gives CASTLPQINEKLFF.

V and J are TRBV19 and TRBJ1-5; TRBD1 matches at 7 bases. There are 16 residues in the CDR3. With V trimmed by 7 bases and J by 3 bases, 12 bases remained unmatched. In germline, CDR1 is LNHDA, CDR2 SQIVND (reference sequence). The CDR3 region has the DNA TGTGCCAGTATTCCCAGGGGGACAGCGGACAATCAGCCCCAGCATTTT. Translating it yields CASIPRGTADNQPQHF.